The clone carrying this T cell receptor (beta chain) has just a few counts. This sample includes further DNA sequences coding for the same CDR3. Seattle participants joined during active infection and were tracked over time. This record comes from a study of blood T cell repertoires in COVID-19. Study background: Acute and convalescent COVID-19 samples came from the United States, Italy and Spain. PBMCs, B-cell-depleted T cells, or T cells were the source of the cDNA or gDNA that made up the material.

This CDR3 has 13 residues. Germline V CDR1 and CDR2: MNHEY, SVGAGI. Trimming took off 0 bases at V and 5 bases at J, with 7 bases between the two ends. Authors' data handling: Reference gene primer amplification gave nucleated cell count estimates. This table comes from immunoSEQ multiplex PCR, and its TCRdb copy is limited to in-frame clones, with some not included. From that table come the V and J calls and clone size; the DNA was used to work out D and trimming. This sample has roughly 390,000 clones, with about 87% found just once. The chain links TRBV6-5 to TRBJ1-1; the D gene is possibly TRBD1 (6 bases). The sequenced material came from peripheral blood. The TCR comes from a young woman with COVID-19, enrolled during active disease. The CDR3 DNA follows: TGTGCCAGCAGTTACTCCAGGGGAACTGAAGCTTTCTTT. Translation gives CASSYSRGTEAFF.